The 8 T cell receptor beta chains below come from one sample, sequenced in a study of T cell responses to AZD1222 COVID-19 vaccine. Libraries were prepared by immunoSEQ multiplex PCR; TCRdb keeps only in-frame clonotypes and omits some of them. This table has over 130,000 clones, approximately 92% appearing once. The sample here was peripheral blood, taken 28 days after the second AZD1222 dose. The receptors were gathered from an adult who received the AZD1222 COVID-19 vaccine.

This rearrangement joins TRBV7-7 to TRBJ2-6; possibly TRBD2 for D (6 bases). CDR3 length: 13 residues. V was cut by 5 bases and J by 10 bases, with 12 bases left in between. Germline CDR1 and CDR2: SSHAT and FNYEAQ (reference sequence). DNA for the CDR3: TGTGCCAGCAGCCCCGGGACTTCTAACGTCCTGACTTTC. Translation: CASSPGTSNVLTF.

The chain couples TRBV15 to TRBJ2-7, with a possible D match to TRBD1 (5 bases). V lost 3 bases to trimming and J lost 1 base, with 10 bases between them. This CDR3 spans 14 amino acids. Germline CDR1 and CDR2: LNHNV and YYDKDF (reference sequence). The CDR3 region has the DNA TGTGCCACCAGCAGGGACATACTATCCTACGAGCAGTACTTC. Translating it yields CATSRDILSYEQYF.

The chain joins TRBV24-1 to TRBJ2-1, with 7 bases lining up with TRBD2. The CDR3 is made up of 15 amino acids. J lost 2 bases, V lost 5 bases, and 5 bases had no gene match. Germline CDR1 KGHDR, CDR2 SFDVKD. CDR3: CATSGGEGPYNEQFF. The CDR3 DNA is TGTGCCACCAGTGGAGGGGAGGGACCCTACAATGAGCAGTTCTTC.

The rearrangement joins TRBV5-1 to TRBJ1-2; the D gene is possibly TRBD1 (5 bases). Trimming took off 0 bases at V and 4 bases at J, with 7 bases between the two ends. CDR3 length: 13 amino acids. CDR1 is SGHRS, CDR2 YFSETQ, per germline. For the CDR3, the DNA is TGCGCCAGCAGCTTGGACGGGGGCTATGGCTACACCTTC. Translating gives CASSLDGGYGYTF.

For the CDR3, the DNA is TGTGCCAGCAGGAAACGGGACTCCGGCACAGATACGCAGTATTTT. Protein sequence: CASRKRDSGTDTQYF. The chain uses TRBV6-5 and TRBJ2-3; a weak D match, TRBD2 (6 bases). This CDR3 comprises 15 residues. V shed 6 bases and J shed 1 base, with 14 bases lying between them. CDR1 is MNHEY, CDR2 SVGAGI, per germline.

This clone was detected once. The rearrangement uses TRBV10-3 and TRBJ2-2, with D perhaps matching TRBD1 or TRBD2 (5 bases each). CDR3 length equals 14 residues. Trimming took 2 bases from V and 6 from J, leaving 10 bases between them. Germline V gives CDR1 ENHRY, CDR2 SYGVKD. CDR3 bases: TGTGCCATCAGTGAGCGGGACCTCTCCGGGGAGCTGTTTTTT. This codes for CAISERDLSGELFF.

This clone was detected only once. This chain uses TRBV28 with TRBJ2-1; 11 positions agree with TRBD2. V shed 5 bases, J shed 7 bases, and the junction held 13 bases outside the gene matches. This CDR3 has 17 residues. Germline values: CDR1 MDHEN, CDR2 SYDVKM. CDR3 nucleotides: TGTGCCAGCAGTCCAGACCTTCTAGCGGGAGGTCGTAATGAGCAGTTCTTC. Amino acid sequence: CASSPDLLAGGRNEQFF.

The chain couples TRBV20-1 to TRBJ1-1, with D possibly matching TRBD1 (6 bases). The germline V and J ends were trimmed by 7 bases and 10 bases, with 16 bases remaining between them. The CDR3 totals 11 residues. Germline V lookup: CDR1 DFQATT, CDR2 SNEGSKA (reference sequence). The CDR3 DNA follows: TGCAGTGTTGCAGGGGATTACGGAGCTTTCTTT. Protein product: CSVAGDYGAFF.